This T cell receptor (beta chain) was sequenced in a study of cytomegalovirus exposure and HLA in healthy donors. Trimming left V 3 bases short and J 2 bases short, with 17 bases between. The germline CDR1 and CDR2 sequences are SGHRS and YFSETQ. The length of the CDR3 is 16 residues. Points from the study as a whole: In a later analysis, an Asian-associated ancestry cluster reportedly showed fewer N-insertions than the approximately 620-donor mean. With high specificity and sensitivity, the classifier reportedly diagnosed cytomegalovirus status.

In its sample, this clone was seen a few times. No antigen is known for it. Donors likely had unrecorded immune exposures despite being nominally healthy when sampled. The primer mix had 60 Vbeta and 13 Jbeta primers. Data came from immunoSEQ multiplex PCR; TCRdb stores just in-frame clones and leaves some out. This table has 100,000 to 150,000 clones, approximately 83% appearing once. The sequence was collected from a woman between 35 and 50 years old in good health and CMV-seropositive. Sequenced input: PBMCs. The V call is TRBV5-1, the J call TRBJ1-1, with D perhaps TRBD1 (6 bases). The CDR3 DNA sequence: TGCGCCAGCAGCTCCGGACGACAGGACACCAACACTGAAGCTTTCTTT. Translated, it gives CASSSGRQDTNTEAFF. Full variable domain (missing parts from reference TRBV5-1 and TRBJ1-1): KAGVTQTPRYLIKTRGQQVTLSCSPISGHRSVSWYQQTPGQGLQFLFEYFSETQRNKGNFPGRFSGRQFSNSRSEMNVSTLELGDSALYLCASSSGRQDTNTEAFFGQGTRLTVV.